Below, 10 T cell receptor beta chains from the same sample are listed, as sequenced in a study of PD-1 blockade in classical Hodgkin lymphoma. Patients all relapsed after autologous stem cell transplantation, and there was variation in brentuximab vedotin exposure. Method: immunoSEQ multiplex PCR; TCRdb's copy keeps in-frame clones and lacks some. The profile shows 10,000 to 12,000 clones, roughly 75% of them singletons. This sample comprised peripheral blood mononuclear cells (PBMCs), obtained at baseline. The origin of the receptors is a human donor with classical Hodgkin lymphoma.

The rearrangement joins TRBV14 to TRBJ1-3, with D unresolved. Germline CDR1 and CDR2: SGHDN and FVKESK. Trimming pared 1 base from V and 4 bases from J, leaving 11 bases between. The CDR3 is made up of 15 amino acids. CDR3 loop: CASSQAGIPGNTIYF. CDR3 bases: TGTGCCAGCAGCCAAGCCGGGATTCCGGGAAACACCATATATTTT.

The chain employs TRBV18 and TRBJ2-7, with 10 bases aligning to TRBD1. Trimming cost V 2 bases and J 5 bases; bases outside gene matches: 6. The length of the CDR3 is 15 residues. Germline loops: CDR1 KGHSH, CDR2 LQKENI. The CDR3 region is CASSPGTGDPHEQYF. As DNA, the CDR3 is TGTGCCAGCTCACCAGGGACAGGGGATCCCCACGAGCAGTACTTC.

The CDR3 coding sequence is TGCAGCGTTGACGCAGACGGCTACACCTTC. Translation gives CSVDADGYTF. The V and J genes are TRBV29-1 and TRBJ1-2; D remains unclear. V was trimmed by 3 bases and J by 8 bases, leaving 7 bases between them. This CDR3 is 10 amino acids long. Per the germline V gene, CDR1 is SQVTM and CDR2 is ANQGSEA. Full variable domain (rest looked up from reference TRBV29-1 and TRBJ1-2): SAVISQKPSRDICQRGTSLTIQCQVDSQVTMMFWYRQQPGQSLTLIATANQGSEATYESGFVIDKFPISRPNLTFSTLTVSNMSPEDSSIYLCSVDADGYTFGSGTRLTVV.

The CDR3 sequence is CSVERLGAGYTF. CDR3 in DNA: TGCAGCGTTGAACGTTTGGGGGCTGGCTACACCTTC. The genes are TRBV29-1 and TRBJ1-2, with a tentative D call TRBD1 (6 bases). CDR1 is SQVTM and CDR2 is ANQGSEA in the germline V gene. V lost 2 bases, J lost 7 bases, and 11 bases lay in between. The CDR3 is 12 residues long.

V is TRBV28 and J is TRBJ1-5; TRBD1 matches at 9 bases. The trim removed 5 bases at V and 5 bases at J, leaving 4 bases unmatched. Germline CDR1 MDHEN, CDR2 SYDVKM. This CDR3 is built from 14 residues. The CDR3 region is CASSPGTGYQPQHF. The CDR3, as DNA: TGTGCCAGCAGTCCCGGGACAGGGTATCAGCCCCAGCATTTT.

The CDR3 loop is CASSFGGAGDGNTIYF. The CDR3, as DNA: TGTGCCAGCAGTTTCGGGGGGGCAGGGGATGGAAACACCATATATTTT. The V gene is TRBV28, the J gene TRBJ1-3; D may be TRBD1 (6 bases). This CDR3 has 16 amino acids. Trimming shortened V by 3 bases and J by 3 bases, and 15 bases separated the two germline ends. Germline loops: CDR1 MDHEN, CDR2 SYDVKM.

The genes are TRBV7-8 and TRBJ1-2, with 8 bases that match TRBD1. Germline V lookup: CDR1 SGHVS, CDR2 FQNEAQ. J was trimmed by 3 bases and V by 4 bases; bases with no gene match: 13. CDR3 length equals 17 residues. The CDR3: CASSSRYSRGQDYGYTF. The CDR3 DNA reads TGTGCCAGCAGCTCCCGATACTCCAGGGGGCAGGACTATGGCTACACCTTC.

This sequence joins TRBV29-1 and TRBJ2-7, with TRBD2 matching over 7 bases. Germline CDR1 SQVTM, CDR2 ANQGSEA. The CDR3 consists of 8 residues. This CDR3 reads CSVCRGVV. CDR3 nucleotides: TGCAGCGTTTGCCGGGGGGTTGTC.

This rearrangement joins TRBV5-1 to TRBJ2-5; TRBD2 aligns across 8 bases. CDR1 and CDR2 from the germline V gene are SGHRS and YFSETQ. CDR3 length: 14 amino acids. V lost 4 bases, J lost 7 bases, and 9 bases stayed unmatched. The CDR3 DNA follows: TGCGCCAGCAGCGGGACCATCGCGGGGGGGACCCAGTACTTC. Amino acid sequence: CASSGTIAGGTQYF.

This chain links TRBV28 with TRBJ1-5; D unclear. Germline CDR1 is MDHEN and CDR2 is SYDVKM. Trimming stripped 2 bases from V and 3 bases from J, with 11 bases between. This CDR3 has 15 amino acids. CDR3 coding DNA: TGTGCCAGCAGTTTAGCGGCAGGACCCAATCAGCCCCAGCATTTT. Protein product: CASSLAAGPNQPQHF.